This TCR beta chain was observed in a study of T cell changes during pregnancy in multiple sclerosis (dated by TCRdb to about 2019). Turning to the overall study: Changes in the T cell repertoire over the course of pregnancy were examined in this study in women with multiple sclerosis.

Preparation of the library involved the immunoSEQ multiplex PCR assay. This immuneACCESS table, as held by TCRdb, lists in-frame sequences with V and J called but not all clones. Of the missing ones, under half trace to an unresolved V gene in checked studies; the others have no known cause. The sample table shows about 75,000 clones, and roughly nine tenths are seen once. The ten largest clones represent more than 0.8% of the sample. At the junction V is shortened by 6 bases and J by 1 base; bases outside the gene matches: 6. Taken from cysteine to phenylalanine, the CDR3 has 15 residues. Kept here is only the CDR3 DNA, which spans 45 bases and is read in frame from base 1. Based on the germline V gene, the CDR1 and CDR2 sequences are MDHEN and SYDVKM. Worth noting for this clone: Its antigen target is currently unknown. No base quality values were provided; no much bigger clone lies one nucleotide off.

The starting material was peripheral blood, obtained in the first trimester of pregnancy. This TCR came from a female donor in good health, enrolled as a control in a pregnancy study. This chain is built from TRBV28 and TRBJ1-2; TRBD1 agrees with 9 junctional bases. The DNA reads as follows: TGTGCCAGCAGGCTGGGACAGGGAATTAACTATGGCTACACCTTC. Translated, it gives CASRLGQGINYGYTF.